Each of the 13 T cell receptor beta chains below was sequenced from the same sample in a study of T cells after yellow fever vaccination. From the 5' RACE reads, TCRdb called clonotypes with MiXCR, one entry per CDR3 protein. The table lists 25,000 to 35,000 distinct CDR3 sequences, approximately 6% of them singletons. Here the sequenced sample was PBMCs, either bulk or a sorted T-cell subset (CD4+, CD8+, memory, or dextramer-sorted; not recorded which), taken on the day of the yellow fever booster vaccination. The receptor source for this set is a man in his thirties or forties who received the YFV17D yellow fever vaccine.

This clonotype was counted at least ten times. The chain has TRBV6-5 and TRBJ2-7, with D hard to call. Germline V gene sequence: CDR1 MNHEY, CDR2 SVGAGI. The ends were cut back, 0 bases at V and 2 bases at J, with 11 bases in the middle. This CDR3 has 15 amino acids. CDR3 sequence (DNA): TGTGCCAGCAGTTACTCGGCCCAGAATACCTACGAGCAGTACTTC. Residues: CASSYSAQNTYEQYF.

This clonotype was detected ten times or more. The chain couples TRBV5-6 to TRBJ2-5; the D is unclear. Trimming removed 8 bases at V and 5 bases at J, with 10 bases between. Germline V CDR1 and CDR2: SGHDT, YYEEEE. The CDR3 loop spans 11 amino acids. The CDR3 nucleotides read TGTGCCAGTAGCAACATGGAGACCCAGTACTTC. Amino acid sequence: CASSNMETQYF.

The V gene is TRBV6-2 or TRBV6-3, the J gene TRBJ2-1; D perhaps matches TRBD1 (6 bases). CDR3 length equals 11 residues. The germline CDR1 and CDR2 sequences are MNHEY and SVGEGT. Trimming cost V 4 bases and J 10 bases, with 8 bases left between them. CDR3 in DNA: TGTGCCAGCAGTTCAGGGGTAGAGCAGTTCTTC. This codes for CASSSGVEQFF.

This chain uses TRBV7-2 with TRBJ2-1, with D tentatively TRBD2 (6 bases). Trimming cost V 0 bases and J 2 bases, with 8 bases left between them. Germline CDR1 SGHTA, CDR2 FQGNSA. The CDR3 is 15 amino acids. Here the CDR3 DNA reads TGTGCCAGCAGCTTAGCGGGAGGCCCCTACAATGAGCAGTTCTTC. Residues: CASSLAGGPYNEQFF.

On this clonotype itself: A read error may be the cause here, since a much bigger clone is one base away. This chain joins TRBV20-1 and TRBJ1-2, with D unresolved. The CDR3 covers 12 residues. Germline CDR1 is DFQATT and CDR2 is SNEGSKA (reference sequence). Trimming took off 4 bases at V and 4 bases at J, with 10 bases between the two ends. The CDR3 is CSAKVSTYGYTF. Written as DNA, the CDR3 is TGCAGTGCTAAGGTGTCAACCTATGGCTACACCTTC.

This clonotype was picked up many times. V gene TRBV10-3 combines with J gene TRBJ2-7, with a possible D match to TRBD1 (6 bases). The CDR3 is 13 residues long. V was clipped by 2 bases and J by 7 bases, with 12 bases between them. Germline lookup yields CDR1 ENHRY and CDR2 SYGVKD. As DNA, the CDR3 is TGTGCCATCAGTGAGAGAAAGGGGGTGGAGCAGTACTTC. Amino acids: CAISERKGVEQYF.

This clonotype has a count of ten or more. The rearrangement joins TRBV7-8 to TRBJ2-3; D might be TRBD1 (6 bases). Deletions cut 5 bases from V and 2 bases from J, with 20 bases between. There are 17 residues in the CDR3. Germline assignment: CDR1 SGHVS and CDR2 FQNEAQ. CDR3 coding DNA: TGTGCCAGCAGCCTCCGGCCGGTAGGACAGACCACAGATACGCAGTATTTT. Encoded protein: CASSLRPVGQTTDTQYF.

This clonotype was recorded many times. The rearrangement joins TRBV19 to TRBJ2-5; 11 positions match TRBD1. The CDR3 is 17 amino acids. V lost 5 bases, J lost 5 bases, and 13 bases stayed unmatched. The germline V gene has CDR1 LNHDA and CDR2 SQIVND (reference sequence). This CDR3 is CASSEVKRTGGRETQYF. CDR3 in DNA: TGTGCCAGTAGTGAAGTGAAGAGGACAGGGGGCCGGGAGACCCAGTACTTC.

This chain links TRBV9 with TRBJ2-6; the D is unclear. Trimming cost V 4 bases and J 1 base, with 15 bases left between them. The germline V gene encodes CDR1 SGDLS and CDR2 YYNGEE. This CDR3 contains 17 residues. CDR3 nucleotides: TGTGCCAGCAGCCCCCCGCTGGGTACATCTGGGGCCAACGTCCTGACTTTC. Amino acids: CASSPPLGTSGANVLTF.

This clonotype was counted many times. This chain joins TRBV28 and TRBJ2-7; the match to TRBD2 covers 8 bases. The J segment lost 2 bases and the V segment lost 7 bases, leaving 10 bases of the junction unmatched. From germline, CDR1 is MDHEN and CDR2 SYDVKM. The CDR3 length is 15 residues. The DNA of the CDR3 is TGTGCCAGCACCCCCTGGGTAGCGGGGACCTACGAGCAGTACTTC. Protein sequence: CASTPWVAGTYEQYF.

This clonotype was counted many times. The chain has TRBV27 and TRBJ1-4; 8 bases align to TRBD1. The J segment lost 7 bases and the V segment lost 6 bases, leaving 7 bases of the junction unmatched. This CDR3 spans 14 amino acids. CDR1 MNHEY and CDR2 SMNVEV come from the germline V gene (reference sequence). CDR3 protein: CASSTGGMSEKLFF. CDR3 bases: TGTGCCAGCAGCACAGGGGGTATGAGTGAAAAACTGTTTTTT.

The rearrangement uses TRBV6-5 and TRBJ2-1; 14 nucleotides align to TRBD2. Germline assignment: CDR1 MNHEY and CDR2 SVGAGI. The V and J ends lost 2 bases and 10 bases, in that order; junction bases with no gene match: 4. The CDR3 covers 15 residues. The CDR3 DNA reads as TGTGCCAGCAGTTACCGCGGGACTAGCGGGAGAGAGCAGTTCTTC. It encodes CASSYRGTSGREQFF.

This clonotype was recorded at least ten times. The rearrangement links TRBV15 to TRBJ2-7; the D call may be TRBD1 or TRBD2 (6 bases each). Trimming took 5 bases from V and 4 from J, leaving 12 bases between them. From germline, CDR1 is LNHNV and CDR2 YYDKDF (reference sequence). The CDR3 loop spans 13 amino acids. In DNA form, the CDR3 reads TGTGCCACCAGCGGAGGGGGAGATTACGAGCAGTACTTC. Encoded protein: CATSGGGDYEQYF.